Given below is one T cell receptor (beta chain) in context. This sample is drawn from a study of blood T cell repertoires in COVID-19. Study information: Donors in the United States, Italy and Spain gave samples during acute or convalescent COVID-19. T cells, B-cell-depleted T cells, or PBMCs supplied cDNA or gDNA.

Germline V gives CDR1 SQVTM, CDR2 ANQGSEA. The CDR3 runs to 13 residues. Deletions cut 3 bases from V and 2 bases from J, with 10 bases between. Authors' processing steps: The authors estimated nucleated cell counts from reference gene primer amplification. Measured with immunoSEQ multiplex PCR; TCRdb has only the in-frame clones, and not every one. V and J calls and clone size are given by that table; D and trimming were obtained from the DNA. The sample comprises over 130,000 clones, about nine tenths of which are singletons, and about 11% rests with the top ten. J is TRBJ1-1 and V is TRBV29-1, with D unclear. This TCR derives from a woman of 80 years or more with acute or convalescent COVID-19. The sample was peripheral blood. This CDR3 is CSVDLGPNTEAFF. The CDR3 bases are TGCAGCGTTGATCTGGGCCCAAACACTGAAGCTTTCTTT.